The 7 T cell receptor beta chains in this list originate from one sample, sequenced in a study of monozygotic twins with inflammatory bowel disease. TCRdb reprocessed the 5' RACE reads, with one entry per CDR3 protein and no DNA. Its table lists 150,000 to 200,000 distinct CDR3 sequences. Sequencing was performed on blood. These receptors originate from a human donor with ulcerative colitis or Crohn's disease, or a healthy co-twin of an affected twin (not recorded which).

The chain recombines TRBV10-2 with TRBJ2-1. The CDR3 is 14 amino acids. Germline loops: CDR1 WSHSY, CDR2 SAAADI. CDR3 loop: CASSLHGASNEQFF.

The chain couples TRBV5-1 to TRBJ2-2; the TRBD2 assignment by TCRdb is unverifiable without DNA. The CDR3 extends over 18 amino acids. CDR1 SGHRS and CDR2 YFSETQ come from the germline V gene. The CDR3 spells CASSYLPTSGRNTGELFF.

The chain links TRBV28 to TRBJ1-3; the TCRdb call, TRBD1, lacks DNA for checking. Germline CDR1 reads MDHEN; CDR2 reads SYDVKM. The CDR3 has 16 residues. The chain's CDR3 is CASSPPGTGGGNTIYF.

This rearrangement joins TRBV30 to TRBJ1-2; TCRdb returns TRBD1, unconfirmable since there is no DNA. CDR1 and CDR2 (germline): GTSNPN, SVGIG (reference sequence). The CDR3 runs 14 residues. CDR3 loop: CAWSDDRGNYGYTF.

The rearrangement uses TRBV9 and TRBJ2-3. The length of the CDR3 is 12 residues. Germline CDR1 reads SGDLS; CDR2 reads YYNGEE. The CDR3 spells CASSVVGDTQYF. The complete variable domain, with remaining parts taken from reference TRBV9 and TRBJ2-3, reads DSGVTQTPKHLITATGQRVTLRCSPRSGDLSVYWYQQSLDQGLQFLIQYYNGEERAKGNILERFSAQQFPDLHSELNLSSLELGDSALYFCASSVVGDTQYFGPGTRLTVL.

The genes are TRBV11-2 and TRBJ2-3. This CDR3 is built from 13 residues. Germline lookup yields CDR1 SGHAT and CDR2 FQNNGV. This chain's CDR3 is CASSWATTDTQYF.

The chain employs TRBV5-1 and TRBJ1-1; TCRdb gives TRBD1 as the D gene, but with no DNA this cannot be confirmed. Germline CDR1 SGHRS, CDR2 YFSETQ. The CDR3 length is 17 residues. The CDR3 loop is CASSLRGQGGMNTEAFF.